What follows are 32 T cell receptor beta chains derived from one specimen sequenced in a study of cytomegalovirus exposure and HLA in healthy donors. The primer mix had 60 Vbeta and 13 Jbeta primers. Measured with immunoSEQ multiplex PCR; TCRdb has only the in-frame clones, and not every one. The sample holds about 140,000 clones, roughly four fifths seen once. The material sequenced was PBMCs. Receptors were obtained from a man aged 18 to 35 in good health and CMV-seropositive.

The chain links TRBV27 to TRBJ2-3; 9 bases line up with TRBD1. The CDR3 has 14 amino acids. Trimming cost V 7 bases and J 3 bases; bases outside gene matches: 5. Germline V gene lookup returns CDR1 MNHEY and CDR2 SMNVEV (reference sequence). For the CDR3, the DNA is TGTGCCAGCACCCCCGGGACAGGGACAGATACGCAGTATTTT. Encoded protein: CASTPGTGTDTQYF.

Of note for this clone: The same CDR3 arises from other DNA sequences in this sample as well. The chain carries TRBV9 and TRBJ1-1; D is possibly TRBD1 (5 bases). The CDR3 is 14 residues long. With 2 bases removed from V and 1 base from J, the gap between germline ends came to 9 bases. Germline loops: CDR1 SGDLS, CDR2 YYNGEE. CDR3 DNA sequence: TGTGCCAGCAGCGTGGGGGGATCGAACACTGAAGCTTTCTTT. This sequence encodes CASSVGGSNTEAFF.

The rearrangement links TRBV6-1 to TRBJ1-2; D is unresolved. This CDR3 comprises 15 residues. The ends were cut back, 5 bases at V and 1 base at J, with 14 bases in the middle. Germline CDR1 MNHNS, CDR2 SASEGT. DNA of the CDR3: TGTGCCAGCAGTCTCACGGTATATCTTAACTATGGCTACACCTTC. Translated: CASSLTVYLNYGYTF.

The J gene is TRBJ1-1, the V gene TRBV2; D is uncertain. The ends were cut back, 8 bases at V and 4 bases at J, with 14 bases in the middle. The CDR3 length is 13 residues. The germline CDR1 and CDR2 sequences are SNHLY and FYNNEI. CDR3 amino acids: CASAPEDSTEAFF. CDR3 in DNA: TGTGCCAGCGCCCCCGAGGATAGCACTGAAGCTTTCTTT.

The chain joins TRBV5-4 to TRBJ1-5; TRBD1 aligns across 7 bases. From germline, CDR1 is SGHNT and CDR2 YYREEE (reference sequence). The CDR3 is 14 amino acids. V shed 0 bases and J 6 bases; nucleotides not matched to a gene: 3. As DNA, the CDR3 is TGTGCCAGCAGCTTGGAGGGGGCGGGTCAGCCCCAGCATTTT. It specifies CASSLEGAGQPQHF.

The V call is TRBV27, the J call TRBJ1-2, with a tentative D call TRBD1 (6 bases). The CDR3 covers 14 residues. Germline values: CDR1 MNHEY, CDR2 SMNVEV (reference sequence). Trimming pared 6 bases from V and 2 bases from J, leaving 13 bases between. CDR3 DNA: TGTGCCAGCAGCCCCTCTGGACAGAACTATGGCTACACCTTC. It codes for CASSPSGQNYGYTF.

The gene calls are TRBV28 and TRBJ1-4; no firm D call. The CDR3 consists of 14 residues. V shed 1 base and J shed 8 bases, with 11 bases lying between them. The germline V gene has CDR1 MDHEN and CDR2 SYDVKM. DNA for the CDR3: TGTGCCAGCAGTTTATCCGTAAATGAGGAAAAACTGTTTTTT. The encoded protein is CASSLSVNEEKLFF. Full variable domain (missing parts from reference TRBV28 and TRBJ1-4): DVKVTQSSRYLVKRTGEKVFLECVQDMDHENMFWYRQDPGLGLRLIYFSYDVKMKEKGDIPEGYSVSREKKERFSLILESASTNQTSMYLCASSLSVNEEKLFFGSGTQLSVL.

V and J are TRBV5-1 and TRBJ2-1, with TRBD2 matching 9 bases. V lost 5 bases and J lost 8; bases outside the gene matches: 8. Germline lookup yields CDR1 SGHRS and CDR2 YFSETQ. CDR3 length: 14 amino acids. The CDR3 reads CASRNSGSWDEQFF. CDR3 sequence (DNA): TGCGCCAGCAGGAATAGCGGGAGTTGGGATGAGCAGTTCTTC.

V gene TRBV28 combines with J gene TRBJ2-1; D remains ambiguous. Trimming shortened V by 6 bases and J by 1 base, and 13 bases separated the two germline ends. The CDR3 has 15 residues. CDR1 is MDHEN and CDR2 is SYDVKM in the germline V gene. CDR3: CASSPRPGSYNEQFF. As DNA, the CDR3 is TGTGCCAGCAGCCCTCGTCCCGGTTCCTACAATGAGCAGTTCTTC.

This sequence joins TRBV2 and TRBJ2-6, with 9 bases identical to TRBD1. Germline lookup yields CDR1 SNHLY and CDR2 FYNNEI. The V gene end was trimmed by 8 bases and the J gene end by 1 base; junction bases not matched to a gene: 12. The CDR3 sequence is 18 residues long. CDR3 nucleotides: TGTGCCAGCCTCAGGAGGACAGGGGCAAGGTCTGGGGCCAACGTCCTGACTTTC. Protein product: CASLRRTGARSGANVLTF. The complete variable domain, with remaining parts taken from reference TRBV2 and TRBJ2-6, reads EPEVTQTPSHQVTQMGQEVILRCVPISNHLYFYWYRQILGQKVEFLVSFYNNEISEKSEIFDDQFSVERPDGSNFTLKIRSTKLEDSAMYFCASLRRTGARSGANVLTFGAGSRLTVL.

This clone showed up just a few times. The chain recombines TRBV5-6 with TRBJ2-5; D is ambiguous. Judging by the DNA end, TRBJ2-7 fits better; the J call may be wrong. CDR3 length: 13 residues. In germline, CDR1 is SGHDT, CDR2 YYEEEE. Here the CDR3 DNA reads TGTGCCAGCAGCAGGCAGGTTCCCTACGAGCAGTACTTC. This sequence encodes CASSRQVPYEQYF.

The CDR3 nucleotides are TGTGCCTGTCTAAGACCGGGACAGCGCCTCTACGAGCAGTACTTC. It specifies CACLRPGQRLYEQYF. The V gene is TRBV30, the J gene TRBJ2-7; 7 bases map to TRBD1. CDR3 size: 15 residues. The junction had 14 bases not matched to a gene; V was cut back by 6 bases and J by 3 bases. CDR1 is GTSNPN, CDR2 SVGIG, per germline (reference sequence).

J is TRBJ1-1 and V is TRBV14; 8 bases are shared with TRBD1. CDR1 is SGHDN, CDR2 FVKESK, per germline. Unmatched junction bases numbered 3, after V lost 6 bases and J lost 0 bases. The CDR3 sequence is 14 residues long. In DNA, the CDR3 is TGTGCCAGCAGAAGGGACAGGATGAACACTGAAGCTTTCTTT. Amino acid sequence: CASRRDRMNTEAFF.

The chain recombines TRBV5-1 with TRBJ1-6, with a possible D match to TRBD1 (5 bases). The CDR3 is made up of 13 amino acids. CDR1 is SGHRS, CDR2 YFSETQ, per germline. The germline V and J ends were trimmed by 0 bases and 8 bases, with 6 bases remaining between them. This CDR3 reads CASSLEGDSPLHF. The CDR3 bases are TGCGCCAGCAGCTTGGAAGGGGATTCACCCCTCCACTTT.

This chain uses TRBV19 with TRBJ1-5; D is ambiguous. The germline gives CDR1 LNHDA, CDR2 SQIVND (reference sequence). Trimming took off 1 base at V and 5 bases at J, with 9 bases between the two ends. The CDR3 has 14 residues. Written as DNA, the CDR3 is TGTGCCAGTAGTATAGCCTCGTCTGATCAGCCCCAGCATTTT. Amino acid sequence: CASSIASSDQPQHF.

The chain carries TRBV4-1 and TRBJ1-2, with TRBD1 identical over 8 bases. The CDR3 runs to 15 residues. J lost 4 bases, V lost 2 bases, and 6 bases had no gene match. From germline, CDR1 is MGHRA and CDR2 YSYEKL. The CDR3 region is CASSQHTTGVYGYTF. The CDR3 bases are TGCGCCAGCAGCCAACATACGACAGGGGTCTATGGCTACACCTTC.

About this clone itself: The same CDR3 can be traced to other DNA sequences in this sample. This sequence joins TRBV25-1 and TRBJ1-4; TRBD1 aligns across 7 bases. The CDR3 runs to 16 residues. Trimming cost V 0 bases and J 0 bases; bases outside gene matches: 1. Germline values: CDR1 MGHDK, CDR2 SYGVNS. The CDR3 nucleotides read TGTGCCAGCAGTGAATATCAGGGGGCAACTAATGAAAAACTGTTTTTT. Protein: CASSEYQGATNEKLFF.

The chain uses TRBV15 and TRBJ2-6; D is perhaps TRBD2 (7 bases). Trimming took 1 base from V and 5 from J, leaving 9 bases between them. CDR1 and CDR2 (germline): LNHNV, YYDKDF (reference sequence). CDR3 size: 15 residues. The CDR3 nucleotides are TGTGCCACCAGCAGAGGGGGGGGCAGGGCCAACGTCCTGACTTTC. Translating it yields CATSRGGGRANVLTF.

The V gene is TRBV2, the J gene TRBJ2-7; D not certain. V shed 5 bases and J shed 6 bases, with 11 bases lying between them. CDR3 size: 12 residues. Looked up from germline, CDR1 is SNHLY and CDR2 is FYNNEI. The DNA of the CDR3 is TGTGCCAGCAGTTCGGCGGTTCCCGAGCAGTACTTC. Its translation: CASSSAVPEQYF. Full variable domain (rest looked up from reference TRBV2 and TRBJ2-7): EPEVTQTPSHQVTQMGQEVILRCVPISNHLYFYWYRQILGQKVEFLVSFYNNEISEKSEIFDDQFSVERPDGSNFTLKIRSTKLEDSAMYFCASSSAVPEQYFGPGTRLTVT.

The CDR3 coding sequence is TGTGCCAGCAGTAAATTCGGCTCCTACAATGAGCAGTTCTTC. Translated: CASSKFGSYNEQFF. V and J are TRBV6-4 and TRBJ2-1; D ambiguous. This CDR3 region has 14 residues. Per the germline V gene, CDR1 is MRHNA and CDR2 is SNTAGT. V was pared by 5 bases and J by 0 bases, with 8 bases between.

The rearrangement uses TRBV10-3 and TRBJ2-5; 11 bases are a match to TRBD1. The last part of the DNA fits TRBJ2-7 better; the J call may be wrong. Germline CDR1 ENHRY, CDR2 SYGVKD. This CDR3 is built from 16 residues. CDR3 nucleotide sequence: TGTGCCATCAGGGATGGACAGGGGGCGCGAGGATACGAGCAGTACTTC. It yields the protein CAIRDGQGARGYEQYF.

The rearrangement links TRBV6-5 to TRBJ2-1; D is perhaps TRBD1 (5 bases). The germline CDR1 and CDR2 sequences are MNHEY and SVGAGI. CDR3 length: 15 residues. V was pared by 6 bases and J by 4 bases, with 16 bases between. The CDR3 bases are TGTGCCAGCAGACCTGACAGACAATATTACAATGAGCAGTTCTTC. Protein: CASRPDRQYYNEQFF.

The V and J genes are TRBV7-8 and TRBJ2-1, with D tentatively TRBD1 (5 bases). V was pared by 2 bases and J by 9 bases, with 11 bases between. From germline, CDR1 is SGHVS and CDR2 FQNEAQ. The CDR3 has 13 residues. CDR3 in amino acids: CASSLSRVGEQFF. Here the CDR3 DNA reads TGTGCCAGCAGCTTAAGCAGGGTCGGTGAGCAGTTCTTC.

The V gene is TRBV29-1, the J gene TRBJ2-2, with TRBD2 matching 9 bases. This CDR3 has 15 residues. The J segment lost 5 bases and the V segment lost 4 bases, leaving 8 bases of the junction unmatched. Germline V gene data show CDR1 as SQVTM and CDR2 as ANQGSEA. DNA for the CDR3: TGCAGCGTTGTGGCGGGAGGGCTTAGGACCGGGGAGCTGTTTTTT. Protein sequence: CSVVAGGLRTGELFF.

This chain uses TRBV18 with TRBJ1-1, with 7 bases lining up with TRBD1. CDR1 and CDR2 from the germline V gene are KGHSH and LQKENI. V lost 0 bases and J lost 1; bases outside the gene matches: 5. This CDR3 has 16 amino acids. CDR3 in amino acids: CASSPPTGRGNTEAFF. As DNA, the CDR3 is TGTGCCAGCTCACCACCGACAGGGAGAGGGAACACTGAAGCTTTCTTT.

The chain recombines TRBV6-6 with TRBJ2-3, with D perhaps TRBD1 (6 bases). V lost 2 bases and J 5 bases, leaving 8 bases between the germline ends. Germline CDR1 reads MNHNY; CDR2 reads SVGAGI (reference sequence). The CDR3 runs 13 residues. For the CDR3, the DNA is TGTGCCAGCAGTTACAGGGGGATAGATACGCAGTATTTT. It yields the protein CASSYRGIDTQYF.

CDR3 residues: CASSIGRQVRTGELFF. CDR3 nucleotide sequence: TGCGCCAGCAGCATTGGTCGGCAGGTACGGACCGGGGAGCTGTTTTTT. This sequence joins TRBV5-1 and TRBJ2-2, with D unclear. The V gene lost 4 bases and the J gene lost 5 bases, with 18 bases spanning the gap. Germline CDR1 SGHRS, CDR2 YFSETQ. The CDR3 runs to 16 residues.

V is TRBV2 and J is TRBJ2-7; maybe TRBD1 (5 bases). Germline V gene sequence: CDR1 SNHLY, CDR2 FYNNEI. The ends were cut back, 6 bases at V and 2 bases at J, with 14 bases in the middle. This CDR3 is 14 amino acids long. CDR3 protein: CASSLDSHTYEQYF. For the CDR3, the DNA is TGTGCCAGCAGCCTCGACAGCCATACCTACGAGCAGTACTTC.

J is TRBJ2-4 and V is TRBV6-4; D not certain. Germline lookup yields CDR1 MRHNA and CDR2 SNTAGT. CDR3 length: 14 residues. V dropped 5 bases and J dropped 6 bases, with 14 bases sitting between them. The CDR3 is CASSSGYSGNIQYF. Written as DNA, the CDR3 is TGTGCCAGCAGTTCCGGTTATTCGGGAAACATTCAGTACTTC.

The V call is TRBV2, the J call TRBJ2-7; tentative D call: TRBD1 (5 bases). Germline V lookup: CDR1 SNHLY, CDR2 FYNNEI. Trimming took off 6 bases at V and 1 base at J, with 16 bases between the two ends. The CDR3 covers 15 residues. This chain's CDR3 is CASRFSQVLSYEQYF. CDR3 coding DNA: TGTGCCAGCAGATTTTCACAGGTACTATCCTACGAGCAGTACTTC.

The V call is TRBV4-1, the J call TRBJ2-7, with 10 bases that match TRBD1. V shed 4 bases and J 3 bases; nucleotides not matched to a gene: 6. The CDR3 contains 15 residues. Germline values: CDR1 MGHRA, CDR2 YSYEKL. The CDR3, as DNA: TGCGCCAGCAGCCCTAGCGACAGGGGGCTCTACGAGCAGTACTTC. It encodes CASSPSDRGLYEQYF.

The DNA of the CDR3 is TGTGCCAGCAGTCCTGACAGGGGCGCCTACGAGCAGTACTTC. Its translation is CASSPDRGAYEQYF. V is TRBV6-1 and J is TRBJ2-7; TRBD1 agrees at 8 bases. The CDR3 has 14 amino acids. Germline assignment: CDR1 MNHNS and CDR2 SASEGT. V was pared by 5 bases and J by 2 bases, with 5 bases of the junction left unmatched.